One sample yielded the 15 T cell receptor beta chains listed below, sequenced in a study of siplizumab effects on memory and regulatory T cells. Assay: immunoSEQ multiplex PCR; the TCRdb copy retains only in-frame clones and omits some. The table has 80,000 to 130,000 clones, roughly nine tenths seen once; the top ten hold approximately 0.71%. The sample consisted of Tregs sorted from blood. These receptors were taken from a human donor in good health.

This clone has only one observation. The chain uses TRBV7-2 and TRBJ1-2; D call uncertain. This CDR3 has 14 amino acids. With 5 bases removed from V and 6 bases from J, the gap between germline ends came to 16 bases. In germline, CDR1 is SGHTA, CDR2 FQGNSA. Here the CDR3 DNA reads TGTGCCAGCAGCCCGAACCCGGGGATTCATGGCTACACCTTC. Protein sequence: CASSPNPGIHGYTF. The full variable domain, with the rest looked up from reference TRBV7-2 and TRBJ1-2, is GAGVSQSPSNKVTEKGKDVELRCDPISGHTALYWYRQSLGQGLEFLIYFQGNSAPDKSGLPSDRFSAERTGGSVSTLTIQRTQQEDSAVYLCASSPNPGIHGYTFGSGTRLTVV.

The gene calls are TRBV6-6 and TRBJ2-1; D is uncertain. The CDR3 spans 14 residues. Germline values: CDR1 MNHNY, CDR2 SVGAGI (reference sequence). Trimming took off 2 bases at V and 4 bases at J, with 9 bases between the two ends. CDR3 sequence: CASSYRTPYNEQFF. Here the CDR3 DNA reads TGTGCCAGCAGTTACCGGACCCCTTACAATGAGCAGTTCTTC.

This clone was seen a single time. This rearrangement joins TRBV11-3 to TRBJ2-1; D is perhaps TRBD2 (5 bases). The CDR3 runs to 15 residues. V lost 4 bases to trimming and J lost 0 bases, with 10 bases between them. Germline CDR1 and CDR2: SGHNT and YENEEA. The CDR3 region has the DNA TGTGCCAGCAGCTCCTCAGCGGTCTCCTACAATGAGCAGTTCTTC. Translation gives CASSSSAVSYNEQFF.

The rearrangement joins TRBV9 to TRBJ2-5, with D unclear. Per germline, CDR1 SGDLS and CDR2 YYNGEE. The V and J ends lost 1 base and 2 bases respectively, with 9 bases between them. The CDR3 is 14 amino acids. The CDR3 coding sequence is TGTGCCAGCAGCGTATCGTCAGGTCAAGAGACCCAGTACTTC. As protein: CASSVSSGQETQYF.

V is TRBV11-2 and J is TRBJ1-3; TRBD1 is a possible D gene (6 bases). The length of the CDR3 is 16 residues. V lost 5 bases, J lost 0 bases, and 14 bases lay in between. CDR1 is SGHAT, CDR2 FQNNGV, per germline. The CDR3 coding sequence is TGTGCCAGCAGCGAACTGGGGGGCAGCTCTGGAAACACCATATATTTT. This encodes CASSELGGSSGNTIYF.

This clone was detected only a few times. The V gene is TRBV6-6, the J gene TRBJ1-5, with no clear D. Germline V lookup: CDR1 MNHNY, CDR2 SVGAGI (reference sequence). The CDR3 totals 13 residues. The ends were cut back, 4 bases at V and 4 bases at J, with 8 bases in the middle. DNA of the CDR3: TGTGCCAGCAGTTCGATGGTAAATCAGCCCCAGCATTTT. Its translation is CASSSMVNQPQHF.

This sequence joins TRBV6-1 and TRBJ2-7; D may be TRBD2 (6 bases). From germline, CDR1 is MNHNS and CDR2 SASEGT. Trimming shortened V by 6 bases and J by 3 bases, and 15 bases separated the two germline ends. CDR3 size: 14 residues. The CDR3 here is CASSPRRANYEQYF. The CDR3 coding sequence is TGTGCCAGCAGCCCTAGGAGGGCAAACTACGAGCAGTACTTC.

The chain carries TRBV18 and TRBJ1-1, with D hard to call. The CDR3 consists of 14 residues. Germline values: CDR1 KGHSH, CDR2 LQKENI. Between the trimmed V and J ends, which lost 1 base and 5 bases, there was a span of 11 bases. This CDR3 reads CASSPQGDSTEAFF. Written as DNA, the CDR3 is TGTGCCAGCTCACCACAGGGCGATTCGACTGAAGCTTTCTTT.

This chain joins TRBV27 and TRBJ1-6; 7 bases line up with TRBD1. V lost 5 bases, J lost 4 bases, and 11 bases stayed unmatched. This CDR3 is 17 amino acids long. From germline, CDR1 is MNHEY and CDR2 SMNVEV (reference sequence). The CDR3 region is CASSPISGTVYNSPLHF. The CDR3 bases are TGTGCCAGCAGTCCGATTTCGGGGACAGTTTATAATTCACCCCTCCACTTT.

The chain recombines TRBV27 with TRBJ1-5; D remains ambiguous. V gave up 3 bases and J gave up 5 bases, with 8 bases separating them. Germline V gene data show CDR1 as MNHEY and CDR2 as SMNVEV (reference sequence). The CDR3 consists of 13 residues. DNA for the CDR3: TGTGCCAGCAGTTTGTGGGCAGATCAGCCCCAGCATTTT. This gives the protein CASSLWADQPQHF.

The chain links TRBV9 to TRBJ2-5, with a tentative D call TRBD2 (6 bases). V was clipped by 3 bases and J by 5 bases, with 11 bases between them. From germline, CDR1 is SGDLS and CDR2 YYNGEE. The CDR3 is 13 residues long. In DNA form, the CDR3 reads TGTGCCAGCAGCGGCGGGGTTTGGGAGACCCAGTACTTC. It codes for CASSGGVWETQYF. The full variable domain, in which reference TRBV9 and TRBJ2-5 provide the parts outside the CDR3, is DSGVTQTPKHLITATGQRVTLRCSPRSGDLSVYWYQQSLDQGLQFLIQYYNGEERAKGNILERFSAQQFPDLHSELNLSSLELGDSALYFCASSGGVWETQYFGPGTRLLVL.

This clone was recorded once. The chain has TRBV15 and TRBJ1-1; D unresolved. The V end was cut by 3 bases, the J end by 0 bases, with 5 bases between. The germline gives CDR1 LNHNV, CDR2 YYDKDF (reference sequence). This CDR3 spans 13 amino acids. CDR3 loop: CATSSRLNTEAFF. In DNA form, the CDR3 reads TGTGCCACCAGCAGTCGGTTGAACACTGAAGCTTTCTTT.

The chain is built from TRBV27 and TRBJ2-7; 10 bases line up with TRBD2. This CDR3 contains 17 residues. The trim removed 5 bases at V and 5 bases at J, leaving 15 bases unmatched. Germline CDR1 is MNHEY and CDR2 is SMNVEV (reference sequence). CDR3 sequence (DNA): TGTGCCAGCAGTGAGGGGAAGCGGGAGGGCCCTAAGGACGAGCAGTACTTC. Protein sequence: CASSEGKREGPKDEQYF.

This clone showed up just once. J is TRBJ2-5 and V is TRBV5-1; the D is unclear. The CDR3 has 12 amino acids. V was pared by 0 bases and J by 2 bases, with 2 bases between. Germline values: CDR1 SGHRS, CDR2 YFSETQ. In nucleotides, the CDR3 is TGCGCCAGCAGCTTGGAGCAAGAGACCCAGTACTTC. Encoded protein: CASSLEQETQYF.

This chain uses TRBV18 with TRBJ1-2; the D gene is possibly TRBD1 (5 bases). This CDR3 has 15 residues. Germline CDR1 KGHSH, CDR2 LQKENI. Trimming took 3 bases from V and 4 from J, leaving 15 bases between them. CDR3 region: CASSPVRGDPYGYTF. CDR3 nucleotide sequence: TGTGCCAGCTCACCGGTCCGGGGGGACCCCTATGGCTACACCTTC.